This is a list of T cell receptor beta chains from one sample in a study of blood T cell repertoires in COVID-19. TCRdb's table, derived via immunoSEQ multiplex PCR, lists solely in-frame clones and lacks some. Of about 260,000 clones listed, roughly 87% are singletons. The sequencing sample was made of peripheral blood. The receptors here all came from a woman in her forties or fifties who had recovered from COVID-19. Each CDR3 is given with its conserved first and last residue. A row's size may be missing; if present it is once, few, many or a size class.

17,TRBV21-1,-,CASPYTGQGGHNQPQHF
11,TRBV29-1,-,CSAGVGHGYTF
14,TRBV28,-,CASRPPQWNTEAFF
15,TRBV30,few,CAWSVGARGVNTIYF
12,TRBV11-3,-,CASSRGWTEQFF
16,TRBV5-1,-,CASRRERGSSTDTQYF
16,TRBV27,-,CASSLREMRAGTEAFF
17,TRBV28,-,CASGPATGGSSRYGYTF
15,TRBV9,-,CASSVKGQGNTEAFF
14,TRBV7-3,-,CASSAQGFPDTQYF
15,TRBV7-6,once,CASSSKDREPYGYTF
15,TRBV2,-,CATILGQGAFTEAFF
14,TRBV19,-,CASSTITGGEKLFF
16,TRBV28,-,CASSQWGGSSNTEAFF
13,TRBV7-2,-,CASSSGTGETQYF
16,TRBV15,-,CATSRDQRQFTDTQYF
13,TRBV12-3/TRBV12-4,-,CASSLSGSHGYTF
15,TRBV28,-,CASSLYPGSTDTQYF
14,TRBV19,once,CASSIGTGYQPQHF
16,TRBV18,-,CASSPRQGALGTEAFF
16,TRBV6-4,-,CASSAQIGQGPYGYTF
14,TRBV13,-,CASSRTGDLDTQYF
11,TRBV28,-,CASSSGVADTF
17,TRBV6-2/TRBV6-3,once,CASSYLWGYYSNQPQHF
15,TRBV6-5,few,CASSYFRTENSPLHF
12,TRBV24-1,once,CATSERGYEQYF
15,TRBV5-4,-,CASSPRGGGTSPLHF
15,TRBV9,-,CASSVGVSDTDTQYF
15,TRBV28,-,CASSPTPRTGEGYTF
15,TRBV28,-,CASSLRLAGQETQYF
13,TRBV7-2,-,CASSPSVTYEQYF
16,TRBV5-1,once,CASSAEDRAGGDEQYF
17,TRBV6-2/TRBV6-3,-,CASSYSGPGGSSYEQYF
15,TRBV5-4,-,CASSFYLSGLNEQFF
14,TRBV6-5,once,CASSRDRKNEKLFF
13,TRBV14,-,CASSPTGRGEQFF
13,TRBV2,-,CASSEVGQGGATF
12,TRBV7-9,-,CASSDPGLKAFF
18,TRBV15,-,CATSRRGGAGGPQNIQYF
13,TRBV30,-,CAWMGQGNSPLHF
10,TRBV29-1,-,CSVNRETQYF
14,TRBV18,-,CASSPAGQGYEQYF
15,TRBV28,few,CASSLSGRTCYGYTF
12,TRBV5-1,once,CASSLDRGEQYF
13,TRBV28,-,CASKPGQGYGYTF
15,TRBV4-3,-,CASSQEARQSDTQYF
11,TRBV28,-,CASRENTEAFF
16,TRBV5-1,-,CASSLAGQGASYEQYF
15,TRBV7-2,-,CASSDSGDRVYEQYF
13,TRBV6-6,-,CASILGRAGVKYF
14,TRBV27,-,CASTVDRGNSPLHF
16,TRBV5-1,-,CASSLKFADIHGGYTF
18,TRBV5-3,-,CARSLRRGTVLRDQPQHF
11,TRBV20-1,-,CSVRTGVGYTF